This T cell receptor beta chain came from a study of blood T cell repertoires in COVID-19. Study-wide background: PBMCs, B-cell-depleted T cells, or T cells provided the cDNA or gDNA that made up the material.

The CDR3 is 15 residues long. J was trimmed by 4 bases and V by 0 bases; bases with no gene match: 2. CDR1 and CDR2 (germline): MNHEY, SMNVEV (reference sequence). Measured with immunoSEQ multiplex PCR; TCRdb has only the in-frame clones, and not every one. The repertoire holds about 280,000 clones, with approximately 91% as singletons. The rearrangement links TRBV27 to TRBJ1-2, with 10 nucleotides matching TRBD1. The sample consisted of peripheral blood. This receptor was taken from a young man with active or convalescent COVID-19. The CDR3 DNA follows: TGTGCCAGCAGTTTATCGACAGGGGGCGGCTATGGCTACACCTTC. Encoded protein: CASSLSTGGGYGYTF.